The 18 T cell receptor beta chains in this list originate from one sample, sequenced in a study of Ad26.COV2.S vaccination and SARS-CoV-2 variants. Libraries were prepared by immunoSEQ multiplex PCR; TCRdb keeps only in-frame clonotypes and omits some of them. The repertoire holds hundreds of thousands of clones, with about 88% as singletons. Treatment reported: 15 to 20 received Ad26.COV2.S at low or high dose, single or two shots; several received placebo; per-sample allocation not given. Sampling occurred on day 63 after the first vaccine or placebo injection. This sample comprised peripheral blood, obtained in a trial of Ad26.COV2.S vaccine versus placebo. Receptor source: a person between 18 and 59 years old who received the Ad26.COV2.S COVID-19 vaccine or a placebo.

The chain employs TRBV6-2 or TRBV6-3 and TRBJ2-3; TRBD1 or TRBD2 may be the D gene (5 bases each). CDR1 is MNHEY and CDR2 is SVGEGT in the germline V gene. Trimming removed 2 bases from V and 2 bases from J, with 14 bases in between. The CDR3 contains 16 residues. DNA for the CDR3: TGTGCCAGCAGTTACCCATGGGGGTGGAACACAGATACGCAGTATTTT. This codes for CASSYPWGWNTDTQYF.

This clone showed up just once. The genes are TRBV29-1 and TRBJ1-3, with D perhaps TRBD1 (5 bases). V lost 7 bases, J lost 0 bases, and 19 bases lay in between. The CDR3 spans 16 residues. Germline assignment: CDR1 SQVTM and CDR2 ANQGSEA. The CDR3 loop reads CSGGSHDGLSGNTIYF. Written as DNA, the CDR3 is TGCAGCGGGGGCTCACACGACGGCCTCTCTGGAAACACCATATATTTT.

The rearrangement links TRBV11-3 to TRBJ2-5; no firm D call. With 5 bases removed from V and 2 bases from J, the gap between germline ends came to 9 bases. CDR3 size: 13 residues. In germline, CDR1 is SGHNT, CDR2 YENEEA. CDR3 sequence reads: CASSLERQETQYF. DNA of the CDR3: TGTGCCAGCAGCCTCGAGAGGCAAGAGACCCAGTACTTC.

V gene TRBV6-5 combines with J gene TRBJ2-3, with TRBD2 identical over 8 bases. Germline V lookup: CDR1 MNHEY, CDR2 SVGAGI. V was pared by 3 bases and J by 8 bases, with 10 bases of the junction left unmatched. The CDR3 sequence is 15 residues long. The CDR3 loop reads CASSYGPGGPPTQYF. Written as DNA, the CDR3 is TGTGCCAGCAGTTATGGTCCGGGAGGGCCTCCTACGCAGTATTTT.

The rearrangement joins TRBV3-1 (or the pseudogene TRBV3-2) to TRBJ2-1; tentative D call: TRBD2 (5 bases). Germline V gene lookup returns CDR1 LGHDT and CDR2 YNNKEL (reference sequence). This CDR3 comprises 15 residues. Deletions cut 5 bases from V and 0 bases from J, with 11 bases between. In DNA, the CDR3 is TGTGCCAGCAGCTACTGGACTCTCTCCTACAATGAGCAGTTCTTC. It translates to CASSYWTLSYNEQFF.

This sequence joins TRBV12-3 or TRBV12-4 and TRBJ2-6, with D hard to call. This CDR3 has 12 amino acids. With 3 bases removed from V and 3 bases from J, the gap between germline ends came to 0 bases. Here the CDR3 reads CASSFGANVLTF. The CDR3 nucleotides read TGTGCCAGCAGTTTTGGGGCCAACGTCCTGACTTTC.

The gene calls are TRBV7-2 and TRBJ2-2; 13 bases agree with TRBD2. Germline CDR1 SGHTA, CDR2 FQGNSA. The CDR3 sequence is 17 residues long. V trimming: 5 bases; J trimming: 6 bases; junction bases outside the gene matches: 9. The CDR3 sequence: CASSPTSGRALAGELFF. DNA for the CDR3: TGTGCCAGCAGCCCTACTAGCGGGAGGGCCCTGGCCGGGGAGCTGTTTTTT. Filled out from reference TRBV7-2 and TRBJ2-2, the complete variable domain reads GAGVSQSPSNKVTEKGKDVELRCDPISGHTALYWYRQSLGQGLEFLIYFQGNSAPDKSGLPSDRFSAERTGGSVSTLTIQRTQQEDSAVYLCASSPTSGRALAGELFFGEGSRLTVL.

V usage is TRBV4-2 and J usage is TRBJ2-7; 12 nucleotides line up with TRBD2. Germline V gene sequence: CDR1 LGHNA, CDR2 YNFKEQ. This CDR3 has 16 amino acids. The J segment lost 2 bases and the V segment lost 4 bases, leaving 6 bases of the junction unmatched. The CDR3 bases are TGTGCCAGCAGCCGGCTAGCGGGGGGGCCTGCCTACGAGCAGTACTTC. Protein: CASSRLAGGPAYEQYF.

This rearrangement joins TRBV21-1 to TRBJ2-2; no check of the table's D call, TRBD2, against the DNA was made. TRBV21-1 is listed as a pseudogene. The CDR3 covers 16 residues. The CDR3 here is CASSKALWRVTGELFF. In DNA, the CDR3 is TGTGCCAGCAGCAAAGCGCTTTGGAGGGTTACCGGGGAGCTGTTTTTT.

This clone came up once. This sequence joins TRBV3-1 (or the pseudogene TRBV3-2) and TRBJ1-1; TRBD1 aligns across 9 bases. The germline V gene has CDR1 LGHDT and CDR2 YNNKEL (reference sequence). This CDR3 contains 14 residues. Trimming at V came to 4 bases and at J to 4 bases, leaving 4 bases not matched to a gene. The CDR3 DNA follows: TGTGCCAGCAGCCTGTTGACAGGGGGCACTGAAGCTTTCTTT. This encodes CASSLLTGGTEAFF.

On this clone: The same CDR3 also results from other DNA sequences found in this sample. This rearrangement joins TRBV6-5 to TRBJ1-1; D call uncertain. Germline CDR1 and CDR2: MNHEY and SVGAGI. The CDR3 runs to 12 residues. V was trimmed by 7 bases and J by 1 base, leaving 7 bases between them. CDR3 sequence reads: CASNRANTEAFF. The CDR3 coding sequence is TGTGCCAGCAATCGCGCGAACACTGAAGCTTTCTTT.

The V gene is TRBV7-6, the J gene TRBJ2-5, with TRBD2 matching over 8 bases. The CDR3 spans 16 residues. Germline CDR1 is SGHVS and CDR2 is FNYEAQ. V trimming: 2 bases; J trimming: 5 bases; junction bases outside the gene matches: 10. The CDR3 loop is CASSLISGSNVETQYF. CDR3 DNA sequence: TGTGCCAGCAGCTTAATCAGCGGGAGTAATGTGGAGACCCAGTACTTC.

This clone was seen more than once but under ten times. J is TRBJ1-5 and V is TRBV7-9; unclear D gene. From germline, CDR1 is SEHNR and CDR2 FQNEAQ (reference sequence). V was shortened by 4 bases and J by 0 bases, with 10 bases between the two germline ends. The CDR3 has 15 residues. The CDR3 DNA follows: TGTGCCAGCAGCTCTGCGGACGGTAGCAATCAGCCCCAGCATTTT. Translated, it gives CASSSADGSNQPQHF.

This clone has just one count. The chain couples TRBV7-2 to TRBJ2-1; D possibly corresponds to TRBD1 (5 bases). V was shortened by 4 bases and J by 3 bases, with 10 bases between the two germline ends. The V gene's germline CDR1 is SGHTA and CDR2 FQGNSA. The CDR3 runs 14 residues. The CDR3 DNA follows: TGTGCCAGCAGCTCAGGGTCTTACTACAATGAGCAGTTCTTC. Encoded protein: CASSSGSYYNEQFF. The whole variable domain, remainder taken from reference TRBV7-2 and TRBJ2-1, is GAGVSQSPSNKVTEKGKDVELRCDPISGHTALYWYRQSLGQGLEFLIYFQGNSAPDKSGLPSDRFSAERTGGSVSTLTIQRTQQEDSAVYLCASSSGSYYNEQFFGPGTRLTVL.

CDR3 in DNA: TGTGCCAGCAGTTACTCGGGATCTTGGGCAGATAGCAATCAGCCCCAGCATTTT. Its translation is CASSYSGSWADSNQPQHF. V usage is TRBV6-2 or TRBV6-3 and J usage is TRBJ1-5; D unresolved. Deletions cut 0 bases from V and 0 bases from J, with 15 bases between. CDR1 is MNHEY, CDR2 SVGEGT, per germline. CDR3 length: 18 amino acids.

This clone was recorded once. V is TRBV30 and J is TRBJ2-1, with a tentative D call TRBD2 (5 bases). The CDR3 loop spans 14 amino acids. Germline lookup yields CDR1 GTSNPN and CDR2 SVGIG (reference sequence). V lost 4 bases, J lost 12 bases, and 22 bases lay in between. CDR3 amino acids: CAWKTKGAAERQFF. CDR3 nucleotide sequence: TGTGCCTGGAAGACAAAGGGAGCCGCCGAGAGGCAGTTCTTC.

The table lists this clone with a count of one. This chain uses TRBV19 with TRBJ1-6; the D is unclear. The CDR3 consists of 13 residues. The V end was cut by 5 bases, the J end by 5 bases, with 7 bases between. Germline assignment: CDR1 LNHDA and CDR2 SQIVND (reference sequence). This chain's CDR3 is CASSLLDNSPLHF. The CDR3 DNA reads TGTGCCAGTAGTCTGCTCGATAATTCACCCCTCCACTTT.

The CDR3 bases are TGTGCCAGCAGCCTGGTCGCACTAGCGGACAATGAGCAGTTCTTC. It yields the protein CASSLVALADNEQFF. This chain links TRBV7-8 with TRBJ2-1, with TRBD2 matching over 8 bases. Trimming removed 5 bases from V and 5 bases from J; junction bases left unmatched: 8. Germline CDR1 reads SGHVS; CDR2 reads FQNEAQ. This CDR3 spans 15 amino acids.